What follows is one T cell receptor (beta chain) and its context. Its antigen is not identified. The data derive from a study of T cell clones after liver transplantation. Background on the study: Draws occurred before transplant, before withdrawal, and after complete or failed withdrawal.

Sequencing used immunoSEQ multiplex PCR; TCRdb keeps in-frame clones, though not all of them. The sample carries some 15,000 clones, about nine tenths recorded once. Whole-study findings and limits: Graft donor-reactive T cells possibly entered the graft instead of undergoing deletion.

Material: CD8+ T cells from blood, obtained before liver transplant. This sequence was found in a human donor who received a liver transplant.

CDR3 DNA sequence: TGTGCCAGCAGCTCGCCCGACAGAGGGGAGCAGTACTTC. Translation gives CASSSPDRGEQYF. The chain combines TRBV11-2 with TRBJ2-7, with D perhaps TRBD1 or TRBD2 (5 bases each). The CDR3 sequence is 13 residues long. CDR1 is SGHAT, CDR2 FQNNGV, per germline. The V gene lost 4 bases and the J gene lost 7 bases, with 14 bases spanning the gap.